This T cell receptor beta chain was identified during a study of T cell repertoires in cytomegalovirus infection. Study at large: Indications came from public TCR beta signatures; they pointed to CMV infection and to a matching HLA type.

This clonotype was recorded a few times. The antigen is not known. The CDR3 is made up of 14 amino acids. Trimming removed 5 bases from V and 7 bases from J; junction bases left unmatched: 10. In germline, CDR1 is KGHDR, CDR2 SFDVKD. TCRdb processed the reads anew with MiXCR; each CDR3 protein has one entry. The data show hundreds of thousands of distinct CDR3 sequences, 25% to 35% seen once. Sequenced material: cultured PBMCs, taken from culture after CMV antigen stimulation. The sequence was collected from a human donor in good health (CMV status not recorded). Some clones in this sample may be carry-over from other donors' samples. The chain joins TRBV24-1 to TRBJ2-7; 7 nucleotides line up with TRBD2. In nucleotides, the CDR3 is TGTGCCACCAGTGGAGGGACTATGGTCGGGGAGCAGTACTTC. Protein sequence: CATSGGTMVGEQYF.